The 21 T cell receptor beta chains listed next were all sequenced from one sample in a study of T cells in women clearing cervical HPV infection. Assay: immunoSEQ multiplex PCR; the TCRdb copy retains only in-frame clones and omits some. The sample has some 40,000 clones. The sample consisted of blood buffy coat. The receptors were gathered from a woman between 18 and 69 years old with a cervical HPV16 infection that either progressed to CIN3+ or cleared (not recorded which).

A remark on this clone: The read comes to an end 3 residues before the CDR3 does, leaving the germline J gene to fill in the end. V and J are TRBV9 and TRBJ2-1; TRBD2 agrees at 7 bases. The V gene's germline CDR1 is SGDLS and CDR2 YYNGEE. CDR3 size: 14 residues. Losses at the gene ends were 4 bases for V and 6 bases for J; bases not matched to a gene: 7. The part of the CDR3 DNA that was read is TGTGCCAGCAGCTTTAGCGGGTATCTCAATGAG. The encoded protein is CASSFSGYLNE. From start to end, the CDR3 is CASSFSGYLNEQFF.

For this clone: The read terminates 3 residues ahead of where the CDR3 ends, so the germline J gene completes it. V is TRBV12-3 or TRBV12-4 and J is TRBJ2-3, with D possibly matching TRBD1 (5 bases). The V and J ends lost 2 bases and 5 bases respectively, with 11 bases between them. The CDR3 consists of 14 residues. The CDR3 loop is CASSLRGYEDTQYF. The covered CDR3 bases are TGTGCCAGCAGTTTAAGGGGTTACGAAGATACG.

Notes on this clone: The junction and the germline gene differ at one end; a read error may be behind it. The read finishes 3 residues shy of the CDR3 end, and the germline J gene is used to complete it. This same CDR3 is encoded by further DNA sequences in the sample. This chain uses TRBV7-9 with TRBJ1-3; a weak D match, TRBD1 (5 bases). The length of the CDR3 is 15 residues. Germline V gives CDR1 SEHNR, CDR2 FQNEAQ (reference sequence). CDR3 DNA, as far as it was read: TGTGCCAGCAGTCTTACAGGATTCTCTGGAAACACT. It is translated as CASSLTGFSGNT. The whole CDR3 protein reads CASSLTGFSGNTIYF.

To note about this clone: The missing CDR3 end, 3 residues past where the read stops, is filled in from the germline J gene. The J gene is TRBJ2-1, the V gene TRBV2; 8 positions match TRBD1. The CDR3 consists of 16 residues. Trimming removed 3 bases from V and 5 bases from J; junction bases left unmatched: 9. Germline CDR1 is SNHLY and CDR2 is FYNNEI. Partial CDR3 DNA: TGTGCCAGCAGTGAGGCCGGGACAGGCCCCCACAATGAG. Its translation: CASSEAGTGPHNE. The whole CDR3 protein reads CASSEAGTGPHNEQFF.

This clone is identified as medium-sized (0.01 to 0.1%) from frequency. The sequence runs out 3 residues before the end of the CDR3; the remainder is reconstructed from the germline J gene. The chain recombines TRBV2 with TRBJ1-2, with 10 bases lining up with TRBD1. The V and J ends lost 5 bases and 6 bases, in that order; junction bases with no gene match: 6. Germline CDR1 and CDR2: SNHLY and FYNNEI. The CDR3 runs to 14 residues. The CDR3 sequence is CASSLDRGLNGYTF. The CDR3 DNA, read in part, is TGTGCCAGCAGTCTAGACAGGGGGCTTAATGGC.

CDR3 in amino acids: CASSLVGTDTQYF. The sequenced part of the CDR3 DNA is TGTGCCAGCAGCTTAGTAGGCACAGATACG. This chain connects TRBV7-2 to TRBJ2-3; no clear D. The read gets to within 3 residues of the CDR3 end, and the germline J gene fills in the rest. Germline lookup yields CDR1 SGHTA and CDR2 FQGNSA. The CDR3 has 13 amino acids. Trimming took off 1 base at V and 1 base at J, with 3 bases between the two ends.

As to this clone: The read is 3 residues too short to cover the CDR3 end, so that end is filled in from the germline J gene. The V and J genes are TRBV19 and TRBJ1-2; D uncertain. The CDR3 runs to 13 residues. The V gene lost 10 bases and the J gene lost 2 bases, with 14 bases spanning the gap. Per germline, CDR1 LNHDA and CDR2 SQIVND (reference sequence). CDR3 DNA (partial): TGTGCCACCTCCCCTAGCTGGAACTATGGC. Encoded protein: CATSPSWNYG. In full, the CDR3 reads CATSPSWNYGYTF.

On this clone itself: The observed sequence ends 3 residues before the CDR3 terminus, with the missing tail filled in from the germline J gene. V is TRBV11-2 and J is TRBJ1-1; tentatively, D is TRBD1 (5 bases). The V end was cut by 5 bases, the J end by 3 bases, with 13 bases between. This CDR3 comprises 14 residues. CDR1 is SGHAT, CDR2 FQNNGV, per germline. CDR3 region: CASSPQGGDTEAFF. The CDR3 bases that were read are TGTGCCAGCAGCCCTCAGGGTGGAGACACTGAA.

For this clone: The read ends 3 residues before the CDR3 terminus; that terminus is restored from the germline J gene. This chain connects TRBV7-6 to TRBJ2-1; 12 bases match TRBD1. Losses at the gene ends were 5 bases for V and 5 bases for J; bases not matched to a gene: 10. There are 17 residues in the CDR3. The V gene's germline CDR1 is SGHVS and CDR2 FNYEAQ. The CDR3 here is CASSPSGTGGLNNEQFF. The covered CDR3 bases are TGTGCCAGCAGCCCAAGTGGGACAGGGGGCTTGAACAATGAG.

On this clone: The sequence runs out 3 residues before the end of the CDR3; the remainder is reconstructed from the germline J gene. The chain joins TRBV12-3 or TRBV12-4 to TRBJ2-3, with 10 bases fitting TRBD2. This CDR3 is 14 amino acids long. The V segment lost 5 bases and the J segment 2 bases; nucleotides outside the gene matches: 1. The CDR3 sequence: CASSGTSVTDTQYF. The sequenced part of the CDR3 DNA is TGTGCCAGCAGTGGGACTAGCGTCACAGATACG.

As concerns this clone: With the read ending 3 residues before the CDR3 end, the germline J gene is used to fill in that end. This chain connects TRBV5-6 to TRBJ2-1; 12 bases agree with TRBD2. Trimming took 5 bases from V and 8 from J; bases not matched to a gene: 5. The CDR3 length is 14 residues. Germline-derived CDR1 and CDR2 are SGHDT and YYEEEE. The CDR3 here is CASSRLAGVDEQFF. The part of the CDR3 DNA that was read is TGTGCCAGCAGTCGACTAGCGGGAGTAGATGAG. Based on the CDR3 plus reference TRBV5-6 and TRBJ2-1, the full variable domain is DAGVTQSPTHLIKTRGQQVTLRCSPKSGHDTVSWYQQALGQGPQFIFQYYEEEERQRGNFPDRFSGHQFPNYSSELNVNALLLGDSALYLCASSRLAGVDEQFFGPGTRLTVL.

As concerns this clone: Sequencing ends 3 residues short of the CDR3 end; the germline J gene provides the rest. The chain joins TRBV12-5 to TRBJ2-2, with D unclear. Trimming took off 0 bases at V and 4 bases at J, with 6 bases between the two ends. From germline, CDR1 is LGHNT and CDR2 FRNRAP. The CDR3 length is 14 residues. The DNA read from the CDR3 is TGTGCTAGTGGTTTGGTCAGAGGCACCGGGGAG. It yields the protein CASGLVRGTGE. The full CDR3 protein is CASGLVRGTGELFF.

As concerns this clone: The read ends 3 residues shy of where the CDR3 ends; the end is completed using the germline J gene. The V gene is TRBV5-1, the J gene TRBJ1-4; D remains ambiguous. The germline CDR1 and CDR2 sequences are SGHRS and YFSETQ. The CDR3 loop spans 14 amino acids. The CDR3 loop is CASSFRSDNSPLFF. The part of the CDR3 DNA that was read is TGCGCCAGCAGCTTCCGGTCTGATAATTCACCA.

The sequenced CDR3 bases are TGCAGTGCTAGAGGGACTTCGGGGGGCTATGGC. It specifies CSARGTSGGYG. The full-length CDR3 reads as CSARGTSGGYGYTF. The V call is TRBV20-1, the J call TRBJ1-2; D is perhaps TRBD1 (5 bases). Read data end 3 residues before the CDR3 end; the end is taken from the germline J gene. The CDR3 contains 14 residues. V was pared by 1 base and J by 4 bases, with 13 bases between. Per the germline V gene, CDR1 is DFQATT and CDR2 is SNEGSKA (reference sequence).

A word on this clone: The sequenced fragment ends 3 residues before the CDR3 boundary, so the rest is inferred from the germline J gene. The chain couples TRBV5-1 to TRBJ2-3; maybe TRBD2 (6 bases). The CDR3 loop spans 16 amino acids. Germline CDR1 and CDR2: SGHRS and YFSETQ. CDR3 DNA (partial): TGCGCCAGCAGCTTGGGGGGGGTTGGAAGCAATCAGCCG. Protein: CASSLGGVGSNQP. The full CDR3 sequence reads CASSLGGVGSNQPQYF.

The CDR3 loop reads CANRDRSRRYTF. The DNA read from the CDR3 is TGTGCCAACCGGGACAGGAGTAGGCGC. This chain uses TRBV28 with TRBJ1-2, with 8 bases fitting TRBD1. The CDR3 end falls 3 residues outside the read, so it is completed with the germline J gene. The CDR3 runs 12 residues. Germline assignment: CDR1 MDHEN and CDR2 SYDVKM.

The CDR3 sequence is CASGRTGISYDYTF. CDR3 DNA (partial): TGTGCCAGCGGCCGGACAGGTATCTCCTACGAC. This rearrangement joins TRBV7-2 to TRBJ1-2, with 7 bases identical to TRBD1. The read ends 3 residues early relative to the CDR3; the germline J gene fills the gap. The germline V gene has CDR1 SGHTA and CDR2 FQGNSA. The CDR3 has 14 amino acids.

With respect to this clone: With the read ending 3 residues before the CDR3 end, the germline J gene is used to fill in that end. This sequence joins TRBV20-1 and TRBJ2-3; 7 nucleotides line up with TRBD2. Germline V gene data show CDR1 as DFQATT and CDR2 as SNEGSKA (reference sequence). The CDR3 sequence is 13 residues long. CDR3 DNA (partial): TGCAGTGCTACGGGGGGAGAGGGAGAGACG. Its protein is CSATGGEGET. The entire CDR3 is CSATGGEGETQYF.

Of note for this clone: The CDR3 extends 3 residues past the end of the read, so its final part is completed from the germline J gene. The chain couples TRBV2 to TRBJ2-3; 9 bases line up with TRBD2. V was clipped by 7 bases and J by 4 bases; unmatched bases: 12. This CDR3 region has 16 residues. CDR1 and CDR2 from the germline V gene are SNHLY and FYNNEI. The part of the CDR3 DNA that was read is TGTGCCAGCAAGTTCGGCGGGAGGGCCGCGGCAGATACG. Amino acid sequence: CASKFGGRAAADT. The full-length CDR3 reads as CASKFGGRAAADTQYF.

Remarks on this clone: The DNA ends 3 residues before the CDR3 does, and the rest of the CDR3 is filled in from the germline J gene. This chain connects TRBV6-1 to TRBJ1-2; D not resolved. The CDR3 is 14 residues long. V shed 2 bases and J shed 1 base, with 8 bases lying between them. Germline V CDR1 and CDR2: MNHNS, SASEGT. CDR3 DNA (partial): TGTGCCAGCAGTGAAAACCAGTTTAACTATGGC. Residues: CASSENQFNYG. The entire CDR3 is CASSENQFNYGYTF.

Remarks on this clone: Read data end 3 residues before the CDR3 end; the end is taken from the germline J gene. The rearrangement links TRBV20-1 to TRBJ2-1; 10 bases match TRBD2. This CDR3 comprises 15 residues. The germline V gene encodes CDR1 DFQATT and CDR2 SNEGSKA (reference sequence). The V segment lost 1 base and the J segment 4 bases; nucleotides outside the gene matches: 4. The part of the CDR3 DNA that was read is TGCAGTGCTAGAGTAGCGGGAGGAAGGTACAATGAG. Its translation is CSARVAGGRYNE. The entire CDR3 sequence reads CSARVAGGRYNEQFF.